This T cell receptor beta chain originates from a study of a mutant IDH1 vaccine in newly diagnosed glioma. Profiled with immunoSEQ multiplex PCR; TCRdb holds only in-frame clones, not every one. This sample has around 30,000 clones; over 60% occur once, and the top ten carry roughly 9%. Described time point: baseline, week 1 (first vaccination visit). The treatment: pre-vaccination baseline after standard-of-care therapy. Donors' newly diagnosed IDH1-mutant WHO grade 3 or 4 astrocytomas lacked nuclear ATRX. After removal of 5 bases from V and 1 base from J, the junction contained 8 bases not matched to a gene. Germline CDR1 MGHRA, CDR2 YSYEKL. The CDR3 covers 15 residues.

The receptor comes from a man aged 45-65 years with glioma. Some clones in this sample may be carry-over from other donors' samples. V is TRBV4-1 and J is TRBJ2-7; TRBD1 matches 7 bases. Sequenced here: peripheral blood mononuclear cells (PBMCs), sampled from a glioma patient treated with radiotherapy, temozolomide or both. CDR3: CASSSPGQRSYEQYF. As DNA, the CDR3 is TGCGCCAGCAGCAGTCCGGGACAGAGATCCTACGAGCAGTACTTC.